This T cell receptor beta chain was profiled in a study of T cells in Graves' hyperthyroidism and ophthalmopathy. General study points: In the blood, most expanded thyroid clonotypes above 0.001 appeared as well.

This CDR3 is built from 16 residues. V shed 0 bases, J shed 0 bases, and the junction held 4 bases outside the gene matches. Germline loops: CDR1 MGHRA, CDR2 YSYEKL. Amplification of TCR beta CDR3 regions was performed using RNA transcripts as template. HTBI primers drove first-round RT-PCR of the TCR CDR3. Via MiXCR, TCRdb re-called the multiplex PCR reads, giving one row per CDR3 protein. The data contain just under 750,000 distinct CDR3 sequences, over 35% of them seen just once; the ten biggest clones take up less than 35%. In the case of this clonotype: No antigen is known for it.

Subjects aged 18 to 65 presented with newly diagnosed hyperthyroidism of less than 2 months' duration. The authors obtained PBMCs from 10 ml of fresh peripheral blood. The sequencing input was blood. This chain links TRBV4-1 with TRBJ2-7; TRBD2 matches 8 bases. This clonotype was sampled from a woman in her thirties or forties with Graves' hyperthyroidism. The CDR3 sequence is CASSQDRAGGSYEQYF. The CDR3 coding sequence is TGCGCCAGCAGCCAAGATCGTGCGGGGGGCTCCTACGAGCAGTACTTC.